The clone carrying this TCR beta chain occurred many times. Its target is unknown. The CDR3 runs 14 residues. Trimming removed 3 bases at V and 5 bases at J, with 9 bases between. The germline CDR1 and CDR2 sequences are SGHRS and YFSETQ. This specimen comes from a study of T-cell memory formation after mild COVID-19. Study conclusions and caveats: There was a balanced CD4/CD8 profile in clones contracting day 15 to 85, and later expanders leaned CD4+. CM and EM subsets held most contracting CD4+ clones; EMRA held CD8+ ones.

TCRdb processed the 5' RACE reads anew with MiXCR; each CDR3 protein has one entry. The sample includes 150,000 to 200,000 distinct CDR3 sequences, about 14% of them seen just once. V gene TRBV5-1 combines with J gene TRBJ1-6, with a possible D match to TRBD1 (5 bases). The sequence derives from an adult woman who had mild COVID-19 (a few samples of this study predate the infection). Cell type and time point are not known. The sample consisted of PBMCs or a T cell subset sorted from them (not recorded which). The CDR3 bases are TGCGCCAGCAGCTCGGGACGAGATAATTCACCCCTCCACTTT. Translation: CASSSGRDNSPLHF.